This T cell receptor (beta chain) was recovered during a study of blood T cell repertoires in COVID-19. In the study's own analysis: Nucleated cell number was recorded as an estimate derived from reference gene primer amplification. Measured with immunoSEQ multiplex PCR; TCRdb has only the in-frame clones, and not every one. V and J calls plus clone size are reproduced from that table; the DNA served to infer D and trimming. The sample shows around 250,000 clones, approximately 90% of them seen only once. This receptor was obtained from a man between 35 and 55 years old who had been exposed to COVID-19. The sample was PBMCs or T cells enriched from blood (not recorded which).

CDR3 in amino acids: CASSSQPDSSRSYEQYF. In DNA, the CDR3 is TGTGCCAGCAGCTCCCAGCCCGACAGCTCCCGATCCTACGAGCAGTACTTC. The chain links TRBV7-9 to TRBJ2-7, with TRBD1 as a possible D gene (5 bases). This CDR3 spans 17 amino acids. The germline V gene encodes CDR1 SEHNR and CDR2 FQNEAQ (reference sequence). Between the trimmed V and J ends, which lost 4 bases and 1 base, there was a span of 20 bases.